The TCR beta chain under discussion was sequenced for a study of blood T cells in healthy people across ages. The wider study: Capture by template switching was about one barcoded beta molecule per two T cells. Study-wide results and limits: Higher diversity, along with more naive CD4+ cells, distinguished long-lived donors from aged donors.

Together with a sample-barcoded 5' primer, a J-beta primer mix was included in a second PCR lasting roughly 7 to 11 cycles. TCRdb re-derived calls from the 5' RACE reads in MiXCR, one entry per CDR3 protein. Of approximately 700,000 distinct CDR3 sequences listed, about 30% were seen once; the top ten hold 15%. As for this clonotype: Its antigen is undetermined.

The CDR3 spans 15 residues. The germline V gene encodes CDR1 ENHRY and CDR2 SYGVKD. V dropped 8 bases and J dropped 1 base, with 15 bases sitting between them. Healthy Russian Caucasian donors spanned ages roughly 6 to 90 years. The extraction recovered at least 5 micrograms of total RNA per sample. V usage is TRBV10-3 and J usage is TRBJ1-5; D gene unclear. The TCR originated in a woman aged 80 or over in good health. Sequenced input: blood. The CDR3 reads CAIGGLGKSNQPQHF. In DNA form, the CDR3 reads TGTGCCATCGGTGGTCTCGGAAAGAGCAATCAGCCCCAGCATTTT.